This T cell receptor (beta chain) was captured in a study of blood T cell repertoires in COVID-19 (dated by TCRdb to about 2020). Study-level background: The collaborator samples originated in the United States, Italy and Spain and spanned the acute and convalescent phases of COVID-19. The prospective study material was composed of cDNA or gDNA derived from T cells, B-cell-depleted T cells, or PBMCs. The samples were drawn from two sources: the first 160 participants of the ongoing ImmuneRACE study, and 1,254 subjects contributed by 6 global collaborators. The repertoires were released in a freely available public database meant as a resource for research on the immune response to SARS-CoV-2. Where HLA class I and class II types were available, the types were taken from metadata supplied by the sample provider, not from assay-based typing. The dataset comprised deeply sampled blood TCRbeta repertoires from subjects exposed to, actively infected with, or recovered from COVID-19. The sample metadata nearly always contained a de-identified subject ID, COVID-19 status, age in years and sex.

TCRbeta CDR3 regions were amplified from genomic DNA by means of the immunoSEQ Assay, a bias-controlled multiplex PCR. In the original analysis: Nucleated cell counts per sample were estimated from amplification of reference gene primers within the assay. Sequence reads were collapsed and filtered to measure the absolute abundance of every unique TCRbeta CDR3 rearrangement. For each sample, productive Simpson clonality was calculated as the square root of Simpson's diversity index across productive rearrangements. The table was pulled from immuneACCESS by TCRdb, which kept in-frame rearrangements only. Such tables lose some clones; where checked, under half of the loss comes from unresolved V genes, and the rest has no known cause. Clone size and the V and J calls come from that table; the DNA yielded D and trimming. Here the sample has around 51,000 clones; roughly nine tenths occur a single time. Together, the top ten hold less than 6.5% of the sample.

Collaborating institutions collected whole blood in K2EDTA tubes following their own protocols. Collaborator samples were shipped for TCRbeta analysis as frozen whole blood, isolated PBMCs, or DNA extracted from either sample type. V is clipped by 4 bases and J by 2 bases, and the sequence between their germline boundaries is 8 bases long. According to the germline V gene, CDR1 reads SQVTM and CDR2 reads ANQGSEA. Inclusive of the bounding cysteine and phenylalanine, the CDR3 is 12 residues long. Only the CDR3 portion is preserved as DNA: 36 bases, with reading frame beginning at the first base. As regards this clone: The specificity of this receptor is unknown. Base-call qualities are not available, and no considerably larger clone is one nucleotide away.

Findings and caveats that apply to the study as a whole: The amount of clinical and demographic metadata varied by source and participant and was provided uncurated.

Material: peripheral blood. The receptor was isolated from a man aged 65 to 79 with acute or convalescent COVID-19. The chain is encoded by TRBV29-1 joined to TRBJ1-2, and perhaps TRBD1 as D gene, on 6 matching bases. The nucleotide sequence is given as TGCAGCGTTGCCACAGGGAACTATGGCTACACCTTC. This encodes CSVATGNYGYTF.